This T cell receptor beta chain was sequenced in a study of blood T cell repertoires in COVID-19. Study as a whole: Samples came from the United States, Italy and Spain, spanning acute and convalescent COVID-19.

The length of the CDR3 is 13 residues. Germline assignment: CDR1 MNHEY and CDR2 SVGAGI. V shed 7 bases and J 8 bases; nucleotides not matched to a gene: 8. Participants, about 18 to 90 years old, spanned some 23 US areas. Assay used: immunoSEQ multiplex PCR; TCRdb lists only in-frame clones, some missing. The sample has a few hundred thousand clones; over 75% are singletons. The chain has TRBV6-5 and TRBJ2-1, with 7 nucleotides matching TRBD1. This clonotype was obtained from a woman younger than 35 in a cohort exposed to, infected with or recovered from COVID-19 (not recorded which). The material sequenced was PBMCs or T cells enriched from blood (not recorded which). In DNA, the CDR3 is TGTGCCAGCACTTCGACAGGGTACGATGAGCAGTTCTTC. Translating it yields CASTSTGYDEQFF.